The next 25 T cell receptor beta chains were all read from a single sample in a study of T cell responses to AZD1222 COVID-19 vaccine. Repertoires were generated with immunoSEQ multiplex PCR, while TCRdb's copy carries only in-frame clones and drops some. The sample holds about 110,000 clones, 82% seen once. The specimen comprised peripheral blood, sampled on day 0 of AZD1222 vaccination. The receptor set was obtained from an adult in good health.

CDR3 in DNA: TGCGCCAGCAGCACTATGGTCCCGTGGGGTCCCCCAGATACGCAGTATTTT. This sequence encodes CASSTMVPWGPPDTQYF. This chain connects TRBV5-1 to TRBJ2-3; no definite D call. Germline lookup yields CDR1 SGHRS and CDR2 YFSETQ. Trimming removed 4 bases from V and 4 bases from J, with 22 bases in between. CDR3 length: 17 residues. The whole variable domain, filled in from reference TRBV5-1 and TRBJ2-3, reads KAGVTQTPRYLIKTRGQQVTLSCSPISGHRSVSWYQQTPGQGLQFLFEYFSETQRNKGNFPGRFSGRQFSNSRSEMNVSTLELGDSALYLCASSTMVPWGPPDTQYFGPGTRLTVL.

The CDR3 DNA sequence: TGTGCCAGCAGCGTAGCTACAGCGGGGAGATACAGGGAGCTGTTTTTT. It translates to CASSVATAGRYRELFF. The chain combines TRBV9 with TRBJ2-2; 7 bases map to TRBD2. Germline-derived CDR1 and CDR2 are SGDLS and YYNGEE. Trimming removed 0 bases from V and 9 bases from J; junction bases left unmatched: 11. The CDR3 covers 16 residues.

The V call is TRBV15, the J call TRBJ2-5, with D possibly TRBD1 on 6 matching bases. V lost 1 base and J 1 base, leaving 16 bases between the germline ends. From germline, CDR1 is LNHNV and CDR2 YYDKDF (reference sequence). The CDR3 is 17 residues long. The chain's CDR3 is CATSRVAGVAGQETQYF. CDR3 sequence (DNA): TGTGCCACCAGCAGAGTTGCAGGGGTCGCTGGCCAAGAGACCCAGTACTTC.

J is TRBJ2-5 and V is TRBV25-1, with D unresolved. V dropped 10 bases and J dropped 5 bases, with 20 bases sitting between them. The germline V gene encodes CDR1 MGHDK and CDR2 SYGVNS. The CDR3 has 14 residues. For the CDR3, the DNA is TGTGCCACTGCGGACCGCCTCACGCAGGAGACCCAGTACTTC. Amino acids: CATADRLTQETQYF.

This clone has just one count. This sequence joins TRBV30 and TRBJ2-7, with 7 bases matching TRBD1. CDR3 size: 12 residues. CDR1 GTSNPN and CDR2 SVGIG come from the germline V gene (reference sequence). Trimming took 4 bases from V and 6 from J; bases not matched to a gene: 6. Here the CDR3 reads CAWTVTGLEQYF. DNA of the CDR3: TGTGCCTGGACTGTGACAGGGCTCGAGCAGTACTTC.

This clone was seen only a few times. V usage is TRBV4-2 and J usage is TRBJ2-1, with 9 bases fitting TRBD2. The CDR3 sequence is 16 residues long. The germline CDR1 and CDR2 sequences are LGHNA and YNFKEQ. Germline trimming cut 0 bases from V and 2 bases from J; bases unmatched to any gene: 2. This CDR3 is CASSQDAGGPYNEQFF. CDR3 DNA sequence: TGTGCCAGCAGCCAAGACGCGGGGGGGCCCTACAATGAGCAGTTCTTC.

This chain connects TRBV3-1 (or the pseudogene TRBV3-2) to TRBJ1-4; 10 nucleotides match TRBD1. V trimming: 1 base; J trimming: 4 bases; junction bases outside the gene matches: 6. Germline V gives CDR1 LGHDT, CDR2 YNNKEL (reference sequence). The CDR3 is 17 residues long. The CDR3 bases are TGTGCCAGCAGCCAAGCAATTAGGACAGGGGGTAATGAAAAACTGTTTTTT. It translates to CASSQAIRTGGNEKLFF.

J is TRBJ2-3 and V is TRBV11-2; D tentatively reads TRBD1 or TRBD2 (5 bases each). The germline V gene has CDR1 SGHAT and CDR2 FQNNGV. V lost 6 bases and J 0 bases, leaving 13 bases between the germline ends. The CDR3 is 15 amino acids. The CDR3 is CASRGWGKSTDTQYF. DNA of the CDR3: TGTGCCAGCAGGGGATGGGGGAAAAGCACAGATACGCAGTATTTT.

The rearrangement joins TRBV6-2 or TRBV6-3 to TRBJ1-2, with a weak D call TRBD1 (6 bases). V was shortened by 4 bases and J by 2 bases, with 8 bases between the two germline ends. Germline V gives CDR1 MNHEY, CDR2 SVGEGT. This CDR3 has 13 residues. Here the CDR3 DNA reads TGTGCCAGCAGTTTCGGGACAAACTATGGCTACACCTTC. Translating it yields CASSFGTNYGYTF.

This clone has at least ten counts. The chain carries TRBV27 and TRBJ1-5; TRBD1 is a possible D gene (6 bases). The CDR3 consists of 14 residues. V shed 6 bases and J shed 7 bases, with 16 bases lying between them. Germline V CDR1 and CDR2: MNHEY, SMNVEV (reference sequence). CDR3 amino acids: CASSPTGYEQPQHF. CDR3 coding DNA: TGTGCCAGCAGCCCTACAGGGTACGAACAGCCCCAGCATTTT.

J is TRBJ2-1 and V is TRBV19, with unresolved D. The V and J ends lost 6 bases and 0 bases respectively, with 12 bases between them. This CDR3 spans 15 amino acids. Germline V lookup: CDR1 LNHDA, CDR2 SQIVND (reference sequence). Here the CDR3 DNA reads TGTGCCAGTAGCCATCCCCATAGCTCCTACAATGAGCAGTTCTTC. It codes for CASSHPHSSYNEQFF.

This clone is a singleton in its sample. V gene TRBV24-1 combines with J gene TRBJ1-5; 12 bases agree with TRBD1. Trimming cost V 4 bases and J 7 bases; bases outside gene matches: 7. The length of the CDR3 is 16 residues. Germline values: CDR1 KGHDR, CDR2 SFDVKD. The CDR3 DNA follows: TGTGCCACCAGTGACTCGGGACAGGGGGCTTACCAGCCCCAGCATTTT. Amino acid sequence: CATSDSGQGAYQPQHF.

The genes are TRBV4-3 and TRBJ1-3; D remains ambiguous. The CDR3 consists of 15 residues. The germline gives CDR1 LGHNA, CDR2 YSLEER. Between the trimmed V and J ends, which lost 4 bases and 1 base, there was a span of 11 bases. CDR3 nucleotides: TGCGCCAGCAGCCGATACCTACAATCTGGAAACACCATATATTTT. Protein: CASSRYLQSGNTIYF.

The CDR3 loop is CASSLSGGADTQYF. The DNA of the CDR3 is TGTGCCAGCAGCTTAAGCGGGGGTGCAGATACGCAGTATTTT. This rearrangement joins TRBV11-2 to TRBJ2-3; 8 bases map to TRBD2. The trim removed 2 bases at V and 4 bases at J, leaving 2 bases unmatched. This CDR3 spans 14 amino acids. Germline V lookup: CDR1 SGHAT, CDR2 FQNNGV. The full variable domain, in which reference TRBV11-2 and TRBJ2-3 provide the parts outside the CDR3, is EAGVAQSPRYKIIEKRQSVAFWCNPISGHATLYWYQQILGQGPKLLIQFQNNGVVDDSQLPKDRFSAERLKGVDSTLKIQPAKLEDSAVYLCASSLSGGADTQYFGPGTRLTVL.

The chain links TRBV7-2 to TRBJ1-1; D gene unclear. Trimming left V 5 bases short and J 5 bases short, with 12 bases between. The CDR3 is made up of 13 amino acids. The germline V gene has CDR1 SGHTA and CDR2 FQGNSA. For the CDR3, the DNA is TGTGCCAGCAGCCCCCTTTATGAGACTGAAGCTTTCTTT. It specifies CASSPLYETEAFF.

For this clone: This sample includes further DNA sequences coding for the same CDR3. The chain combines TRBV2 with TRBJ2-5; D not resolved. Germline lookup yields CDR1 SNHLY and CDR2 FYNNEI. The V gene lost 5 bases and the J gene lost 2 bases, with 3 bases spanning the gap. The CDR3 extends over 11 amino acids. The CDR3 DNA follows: TGTGCCAGCAGTCCACAAGAGACCCAGTACTTC. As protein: CASSPQETQYF. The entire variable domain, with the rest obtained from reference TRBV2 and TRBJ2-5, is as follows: EPEVTQTPSHQVTQMGQEVILRCVPISNHLYFYWYRQILGQKVEFLVSFYNNEISEKSEIFDDQFSVERPDGSNFTLKIRSTKLEDSAMYFCASSPQETQYFGPGTRLLVL.

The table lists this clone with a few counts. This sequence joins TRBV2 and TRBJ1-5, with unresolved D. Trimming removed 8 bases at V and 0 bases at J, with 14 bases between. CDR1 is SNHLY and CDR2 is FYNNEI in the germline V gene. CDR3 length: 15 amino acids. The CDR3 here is CASCLETLSNQPQHF. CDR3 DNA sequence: TGTGCCAGCTGCCTAGAGACGCTTAGCAATCAGCCCCAGCATTTT.

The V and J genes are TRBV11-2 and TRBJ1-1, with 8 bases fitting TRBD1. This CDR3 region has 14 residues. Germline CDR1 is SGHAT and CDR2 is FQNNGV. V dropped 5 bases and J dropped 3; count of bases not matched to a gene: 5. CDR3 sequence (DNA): TGTGCCAGCAGCGGACCAGGGGGCTACACTGAAGCTTTCTTT. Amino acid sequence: CASSGPGGYTEAFF.

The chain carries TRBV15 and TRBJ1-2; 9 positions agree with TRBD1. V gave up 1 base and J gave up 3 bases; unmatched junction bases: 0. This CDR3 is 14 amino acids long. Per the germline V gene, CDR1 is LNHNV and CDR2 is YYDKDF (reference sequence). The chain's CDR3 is CATSRGQGDYGYTF. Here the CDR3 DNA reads TGTGCCACCAGCAGAGGACAGGGGGACTATGGCTACACCTTC.

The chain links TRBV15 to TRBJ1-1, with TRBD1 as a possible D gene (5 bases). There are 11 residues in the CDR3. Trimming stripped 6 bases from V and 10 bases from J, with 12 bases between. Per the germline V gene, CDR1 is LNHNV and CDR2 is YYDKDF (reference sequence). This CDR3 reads CATRTGLAAFF. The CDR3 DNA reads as TGTGCCACCAGGACGGGGCTGGCAGCTTTCTTT.

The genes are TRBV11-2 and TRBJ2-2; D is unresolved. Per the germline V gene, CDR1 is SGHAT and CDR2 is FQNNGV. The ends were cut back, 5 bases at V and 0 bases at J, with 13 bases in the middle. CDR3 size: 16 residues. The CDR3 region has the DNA TGTGCCAGCAGCCCGATCGTTGCACCGAACACCGGGGAGCTGTTTTTT. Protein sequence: CASSPIVAPNTGELFF. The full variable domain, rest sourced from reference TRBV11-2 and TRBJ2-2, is EAGVAQSPRYKIIEKRQSVAFWCNPISGHATLYWYQQILGQGPKLLIQFQNNGVVDDSQLPKDRFSAERLKGVDSTLKIQPAKLEDSAVYLCASSPIVAPNTGELFFGEGSRLTVL.

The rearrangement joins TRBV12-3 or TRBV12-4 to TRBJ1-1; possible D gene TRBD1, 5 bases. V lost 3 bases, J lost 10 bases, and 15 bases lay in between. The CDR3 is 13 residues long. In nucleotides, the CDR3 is TGTGCCAGCAGTTTGTTACAGGCACCTTTAGCTTTCTTT. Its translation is CASSLLQAPLAFF.

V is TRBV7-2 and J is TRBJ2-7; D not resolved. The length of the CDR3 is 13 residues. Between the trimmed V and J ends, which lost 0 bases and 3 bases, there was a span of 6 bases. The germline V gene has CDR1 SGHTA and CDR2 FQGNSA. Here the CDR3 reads CASSLAGNYEQYF. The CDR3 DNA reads TGTGCCAGCAGCTTAGCGGGAAACTACGAGCAGTACTTC.

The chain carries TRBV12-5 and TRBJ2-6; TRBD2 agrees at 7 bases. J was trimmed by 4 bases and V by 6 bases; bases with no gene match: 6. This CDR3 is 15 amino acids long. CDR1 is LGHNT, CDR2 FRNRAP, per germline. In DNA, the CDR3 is TGTGCTAGTGGGCAGGGAGGGTCCGGGGCCAACGTCCTGACTTTC. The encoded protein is CASGQGGSGANVLTF.

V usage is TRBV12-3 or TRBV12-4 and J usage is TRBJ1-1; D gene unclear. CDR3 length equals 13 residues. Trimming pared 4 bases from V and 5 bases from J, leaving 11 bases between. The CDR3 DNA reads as TGTGCCAGCAGTTCTCTGGGTTGGACTGAAGCTTTCTTT. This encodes CASSSLGWTEAFF.